The rows below give T cell receptor beta chains drawn from one sample of a study of T cell responses to AZD1222 COVID-19 vaccine. This table comes from immunoSEQ multiplex PCR, and its TCRdb copy is limited to in-frame clones, with some not included. The table lists fewer than 150,000 clones, about 87% of them singletons, with almost 6.5% in the top ten. The sequences come from peripheral blood, collected 28 days after the second AZD1222 dose. Receptors were obtained from an adult who received the AZD1222 COVID-19 vaccine. Both conserved end residues are part of each CDR3. A D gene is named only where the DNA matches it firmly. Clone size appears in some rows only: once, few, many, or a class for an expanded clone.

j_call: TRBJ1-2; d_call: TRBD1; clone_size: NA; v_call: TRBV2; cdr3_nt: TGTGCCACCCGACAGGGTTTCTCTTCTGGCTACACCTTC; cdr3_aa: CATRQGFSSGYTF
j_call: TRBJ1-1; d_call: NA; clone_size: few; v_call: TRBV6-5; cdr3_nt: TGTGCCAGCAGACAGGGTTTCGGCACTGAAGCTTTCTTT; cdr3_aa: CASRQGFGTEAFF
j_call: TRBJ1-4; d_call: NA; clone_size: NA; v_call: TRBV4-3; cdr3_nt: TGCGCCAGCAGCCAATCCCCCCCCGGGCAGGGTGGGGTAAAACTGTTTTTT; cdr3_aa: CASSQSPPGQGGVKLFF
j_call: TRBJ1-1; d_call: NA; clone_size: NA; v_call: TRBV7-2; cdr3_nt: TGTGCCAGCAGCCAACACCAAGGGAACACTGAAGCTTTCTTT; cdr3_aa: CASSQHQGNTEAFF
j_call: TRBJ1-2; d_call: NA; clone_size: NA; v_call: TRBV27; cdr3_nt: TGTGCCAGCAGTTTGGCCGGAAACTATGGCTACACCTTC; cdr3_aa: CASSLAGNYGYTF
j_call: TRBJ1-6; d_call: TRBD1; clone_size: once; v_call: TRBV27; cdr3_nt: TGTGCCAGCGTCAGGGAGGGGGCTAACTCCTATAATTCACCCCTCCACTTT; cdr3_aa: CASVREGANSYNSPLHF
j_call: TRBJ1-1; d_call: NA; clone_size: NA; v_call: TRBV18; cdr3_nt: TGTGCCAGCTCACCTAGACAGTCCTTGAACACTGAAGCTTTCTTT; cdr3_aa: CASSPRQSLNTEAFF
j_call: TRBJ2-1; d_call: NA; clone_size: once; v_call: TRBV7-2; cdr3_nt: TGTGCCAGCAGCTTCCGGGGGCACAATGAGCAGTTCTTC; cdr3_aa: CASSFRGHNEQFF
j_call: TRBJ1-5; d_call: NA; clone_size: NA; v_call: TRBV3-1/TRBV3-2; cdr3_nt: TGTGCCAGCAGCCAAGATTCCGGGGGACGATACGCGGGGGTCGGTGGTCAGCCCCAGCATTTT; cdr3_aa: CASSQDSGGRYAGVGGQPQHF
j_call: TRBJ2-5; d_call: TRBD1; clone_size: NA; v_call: TRBV7-9; cdr3_nt: TGTGCCAGCAGCCATGTCAGGGGGAGTGGAGAGACCCAGTACTTC; cdr3_aa: CASSHVRGSGETQYF
j_call: TRBJ2-1; d_call: TRBD1; clone_size: once; v_call: TRBV4-3; cdr3_nt: TGCGCCAGCAGCCAAGCTCTTACTACAGGGGGGACCAATGAGCAGTTCTTC; cdr3_aa: CASSQALTTGGTNEQFF
j_call: TRBJ1-5; d_call: TRBD1; clone_size: few; v_call: TRBV2; cdr3_nt: TGTGCCAGCAGCGGGACAGGGGGCAATCAGCCCCAGCATTTT; cdr3_aa: CASSGTGGNQPQHF
j_call: TRBJ2-7; d_call: NA; clone_size: NA; v_call: TRBV15; cdr3_nt: TGTGCCACCAGCAGAGATATACAGGGTTACTACGAGCAGTACTTC; cdr3_aa: CATSRDIQGYYEQYF
j_call: TRBJ1-2; d_call: NA; clone_size: NA; v_call: TRBV29-1; cdr3_nt: TGCAGCGTTGCCAGCCACTATGGCTACACCTTC; cdr3_aa: CSVASHYGYTF
j_call: TRBJ1-2; d_call: TRBD1; clone_size: NA; v_call: TRBV5-1; cdr3_nt: TGCGCCAGCAGCTTAGATGGCAGGGGGAATGGCTACACCTTC; cdr3_aa: CASSLDGRGNGYTF
j_call: TRBJ1-2; d_call: NA; clone_size: NA; v_call: TRBV14; cdr3_nt: TGTGCCAGCTCGGGACCCACGGGCTATGGCTACACCTTC; cdr3_aa: CASSGPTGYGYTF
j_call: TRBJ2-7; d_call: TRBD1; clone_size: NA; v_call: TRBV7-6; cdr3_nt: TGTGCCAGCAGCGGACAGCCGGGACAGGGAACCGAGCAGTACTTC; cdr3_aa: CASSGQPGQGTEQYF
j_call: TRBJ1-5; d_call: TRBD1; clone_size: NA; v_call: TRBV19; cdr3_nt: TGTGCCAGTAGTCGAACGACAGGGAGCAATCAGCCCCAGCATTTT; cdr3_aa: CASSRTTGSNQPQHF
j_call: TRBJ1-6; d_call: NA; clone_size: NA; v_call: TRBV6-6; cdr3_nt: TGTGCCAGCGATTTCAGGCAGTACAATTCACCCCTCCACTTT; cdr3_aa: CASDFRQYNSPLHF
j_call: TRBJ1-1; d_call: NA; clone_size: NA; v_call: TRBV6-4; cdr3_nt: TGTGCCAGCAGTGACTCGGAGGGACCCCTCCTGAACACTGAAGCTTTCTTT; cdr3_aa: CASSDSEGPLLNTEAFF
j_call: TRBJ1-1; d_call: NA; clone_size: NA; v_call: TRBV7-3; cdr3_nt: TGTGCCAGCAGCCCCGGGGCGAGTGGGACTGAAGCTTTCTTT; cdr3_aa: CASSPGASGTEAFF
j_call: TRBJ1-2; d_call: TRBD1; clone_size: NA; v_call: TRBV2; cdr3_nt: TGTGCCAGCAGTGATGAGGGCAGGGGGTTTGGTGGCTACACCTTC; cdr3_aa: CASSDEGRGFGGYTF
j_call: TRBJ1-3; d_call: TRBD1; clone_size: once; v_call: TRBV6-5; cdr3_nt: TGTGCCAGCAGTAACTCGGACAGGGGGCTTGGAAACACCATATATTTT; cdr3_aa: CASSNSDRGLGNTIYF